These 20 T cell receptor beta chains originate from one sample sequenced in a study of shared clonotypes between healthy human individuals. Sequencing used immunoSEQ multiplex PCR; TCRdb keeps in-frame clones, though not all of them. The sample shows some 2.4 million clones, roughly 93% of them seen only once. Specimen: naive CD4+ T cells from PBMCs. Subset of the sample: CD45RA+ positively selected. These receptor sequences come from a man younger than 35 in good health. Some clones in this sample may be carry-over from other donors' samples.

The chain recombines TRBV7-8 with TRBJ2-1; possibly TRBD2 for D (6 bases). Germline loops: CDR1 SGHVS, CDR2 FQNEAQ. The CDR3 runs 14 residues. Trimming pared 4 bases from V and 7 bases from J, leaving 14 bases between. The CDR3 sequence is CASSYLSGVNEQFF. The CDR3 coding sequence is TGTGCCAGCAGCTATCTTTCGGGGGTGAATGAGCAGTTCTTC.

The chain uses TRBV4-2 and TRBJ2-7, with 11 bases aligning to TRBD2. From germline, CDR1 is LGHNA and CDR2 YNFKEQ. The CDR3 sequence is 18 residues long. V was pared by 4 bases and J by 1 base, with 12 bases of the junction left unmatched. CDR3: CASSRRIPGLAESYEQYF. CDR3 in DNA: TGTGCCAGCAGCCGGAGAATTCCGGGACTAGCGGAATCCTACGAGCAGTACTTC.

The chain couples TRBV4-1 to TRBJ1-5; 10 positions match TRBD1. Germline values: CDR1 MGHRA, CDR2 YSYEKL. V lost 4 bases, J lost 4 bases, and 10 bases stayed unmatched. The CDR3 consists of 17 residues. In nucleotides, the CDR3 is TGCGCCAGCAGCCTTAGACAGGGGGCGCGGGGGAATCAGCCCCAGCATTTT. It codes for CASSLRQGARGNQPQHF.

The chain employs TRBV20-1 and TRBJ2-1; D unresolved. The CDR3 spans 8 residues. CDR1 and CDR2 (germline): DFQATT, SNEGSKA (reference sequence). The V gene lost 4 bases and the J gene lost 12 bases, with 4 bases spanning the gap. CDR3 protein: CSANWQFF. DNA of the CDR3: TGCAGTGCTAATTGGCAGTTCTTC.

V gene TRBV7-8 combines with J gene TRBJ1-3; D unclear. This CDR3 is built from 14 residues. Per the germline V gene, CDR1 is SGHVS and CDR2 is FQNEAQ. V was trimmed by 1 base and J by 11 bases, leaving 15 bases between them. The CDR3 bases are TGTGCCAGCAGCTTAGACTGGCAGGATAAGGCCATATATTTT. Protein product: CASSLDWQDKAIYF.

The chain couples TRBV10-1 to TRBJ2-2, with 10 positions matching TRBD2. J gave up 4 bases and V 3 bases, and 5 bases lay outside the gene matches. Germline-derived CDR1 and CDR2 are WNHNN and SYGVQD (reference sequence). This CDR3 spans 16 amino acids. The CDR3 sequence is CASSDPSGRFTGELFF. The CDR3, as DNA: TGCGCCAGCAGTGACCCTAGCGGGAGATTCACCGGGGAGCTGTTTTTT.

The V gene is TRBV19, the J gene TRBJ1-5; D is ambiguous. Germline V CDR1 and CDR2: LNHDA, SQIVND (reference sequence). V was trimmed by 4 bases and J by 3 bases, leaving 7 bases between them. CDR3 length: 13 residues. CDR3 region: CASSKNSNQPQHF. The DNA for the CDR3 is TGTGCCAGTAGTAAAAATTCCAATCAGCCCCAGCATTTT.

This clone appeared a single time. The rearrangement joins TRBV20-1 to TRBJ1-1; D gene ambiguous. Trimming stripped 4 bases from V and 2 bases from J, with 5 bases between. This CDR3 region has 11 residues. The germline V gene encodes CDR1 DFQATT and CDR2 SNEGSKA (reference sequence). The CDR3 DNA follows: TGCAGTGCTAACGACAACACTGAAGCTTTCTTT. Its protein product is CSANDNTEAFF.

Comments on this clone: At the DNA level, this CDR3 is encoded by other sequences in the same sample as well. Here the CDR3 reads CASSVEGSTDTQYF. The CDR3 bases are TGTGCCAGCAGCGTAGAGGGTAGCACAGATACGCAGTATTTT. The chain is built from TRBV9 and TRBJ2-3; D not resolved. V was cut by 0 bases and J by 0 bases, with 5 bases left in between. CDR3 length: 14 amino acids. Per the germline V gene, CDR1 is SGDLS and CDR2 is YYNGEE.

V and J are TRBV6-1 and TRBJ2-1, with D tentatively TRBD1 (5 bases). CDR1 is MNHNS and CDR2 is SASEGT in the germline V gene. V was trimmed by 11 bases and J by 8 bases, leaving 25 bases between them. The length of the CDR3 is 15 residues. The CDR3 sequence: CAGPGVDTEGHEQFF. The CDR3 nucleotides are TGTGCCGGACCCGGTGTGGACACGGAAGGGCATGAGCAGTTCTTC.

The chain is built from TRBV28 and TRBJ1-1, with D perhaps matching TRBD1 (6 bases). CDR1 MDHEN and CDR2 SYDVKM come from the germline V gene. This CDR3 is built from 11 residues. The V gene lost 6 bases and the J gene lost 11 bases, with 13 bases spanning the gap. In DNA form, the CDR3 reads TGTGCCAGCAGGATACAGGGAGGGGCTTTCTTT. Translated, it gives CASRIQGGAFF.

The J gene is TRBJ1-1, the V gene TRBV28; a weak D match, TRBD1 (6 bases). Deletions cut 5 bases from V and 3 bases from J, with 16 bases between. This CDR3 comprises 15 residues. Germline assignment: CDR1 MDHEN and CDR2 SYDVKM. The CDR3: CASSPAGGLDTEAFF. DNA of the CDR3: TGTGCCAGCAGTCCCGCGGGGGGGCTCGACACTGAAGCTTTCTTT.

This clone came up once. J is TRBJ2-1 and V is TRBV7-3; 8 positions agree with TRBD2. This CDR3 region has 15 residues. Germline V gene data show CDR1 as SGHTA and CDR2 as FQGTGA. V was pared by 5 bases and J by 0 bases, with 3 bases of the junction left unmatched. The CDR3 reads CASSASGSSYNEQFF. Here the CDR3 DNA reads TGTGCCAGCAGCGCCAGCGGGAGCTCCTACAATGAGCAGTTCTTC.

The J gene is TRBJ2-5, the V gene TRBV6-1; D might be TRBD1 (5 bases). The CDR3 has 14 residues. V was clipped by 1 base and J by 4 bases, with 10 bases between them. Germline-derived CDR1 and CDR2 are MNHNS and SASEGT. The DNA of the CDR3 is TGTGCCAGCAGTGAAGGGGGCAGTCTAGAGACCCAGTACTTC. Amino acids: CASSEGGSLETQYF.

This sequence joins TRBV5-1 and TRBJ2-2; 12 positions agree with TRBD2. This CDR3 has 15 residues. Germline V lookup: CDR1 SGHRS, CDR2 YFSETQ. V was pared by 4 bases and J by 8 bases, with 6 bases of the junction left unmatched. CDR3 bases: TGCGCCAGCAGCCAGAGACTAGCGGGAGAGGGGGAGCTGTTTTTT. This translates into CASSQRLAGEGELFF.

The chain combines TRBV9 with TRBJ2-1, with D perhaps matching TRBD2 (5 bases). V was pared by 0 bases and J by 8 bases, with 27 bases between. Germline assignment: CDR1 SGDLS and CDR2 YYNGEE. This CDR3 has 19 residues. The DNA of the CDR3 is TGTGCCAGCAGCGTAGCTCAACTCATCCCCGTCGAGGGATTCGATGAGCAGTTCTTC. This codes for CASSVAQLIPVEGFDEQFF.

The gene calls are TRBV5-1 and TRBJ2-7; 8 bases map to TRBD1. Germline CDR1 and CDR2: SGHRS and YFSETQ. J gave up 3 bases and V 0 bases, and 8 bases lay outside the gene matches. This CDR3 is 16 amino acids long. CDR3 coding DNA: TGCGCCAGCAGCTTGGGGGGGACAGGATCCTACTACGAGCAGTACTTC. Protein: CASSLGGTGSYYEQYF.

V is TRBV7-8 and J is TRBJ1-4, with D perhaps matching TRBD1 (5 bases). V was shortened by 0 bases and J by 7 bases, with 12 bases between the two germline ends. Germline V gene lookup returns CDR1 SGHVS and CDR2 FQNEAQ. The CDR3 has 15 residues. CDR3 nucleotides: TGTGCCAGCAGCTTAGCGCTTGGGGGGGGTGAAAAACTGTTTTTT. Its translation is CASSLALGGGEKLFF.

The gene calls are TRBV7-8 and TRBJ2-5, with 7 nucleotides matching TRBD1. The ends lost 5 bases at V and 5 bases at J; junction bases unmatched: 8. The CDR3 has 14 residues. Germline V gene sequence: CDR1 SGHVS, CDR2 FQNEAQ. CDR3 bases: TGTGCCAGCAGCGGGTGGACAGGCGGCGAGACCCAGTACTTC. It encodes CASSGWTGGETQYF.

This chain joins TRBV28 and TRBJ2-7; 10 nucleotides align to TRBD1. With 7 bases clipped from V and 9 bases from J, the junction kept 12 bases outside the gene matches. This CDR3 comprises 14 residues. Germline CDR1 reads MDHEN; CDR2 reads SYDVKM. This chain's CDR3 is CASTTGTGERGQYF. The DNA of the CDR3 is TGTGCCAGCACCACCGGGACAGGGGAAAGGGGGCAGTACTTC.